A single sample gave rise to the 27 T cell receptor beta chains below, sequenced in a study of identical twins (dated by TCRdb to 2016 to 2017). Receptor libraries were prepared by 5' RACE. Instrument on record: Illumina HiSeq 2000. In TCRdb, the public reads were trimmed at Q25 with fastp and aligned with MiXCR, with productive beta chains retained. Rows with one shared CDR3 protein collapse into an entry with the most common genes and DNA. The sample yields around 240,000 distinct CDR3 sequences; over 9.5% were counted once. The ten largest clonotypes hold 10% of the sample. Sequencing was performed on memory T cells sorted from blood. The sample's cell subset or site label is to be understood as: CD45RO+ enriched T cells. The receptors come from a man aged 50 to 59 in good health.

A few counts support this clonotype. The chain recombines TRBV27 with TRBJ2-7, with TRBD2 identical over 11 bases. The V and J ends lost 3 bases and 2 bases, in that order; junction bases with no gene match: 9. CDR1 and CDR2 from the germline V gene are MNHEY and SMNVEV (reference sequence). There are 17 residues in the CDR3. CDR3 loop: CASSFLPLAGVTYEQYF. Written as DNA, the CDR3 is TGTGCCAGCAGTTTCCTTCCACTAGCGGGGGTAACCTACGAGCAGTACTTC.

This chain links TRBV5-5 with TRBJ2-4, with D unresolved. Germline V gene sequence: CDR1 SGHKS, CDR2 YYEKEE (reference sequence). The CDR3 totals 17 residues. With 1 base removed from V and 2 bases from J, the gap between germline ends came to 16 bases. The CDR3 here is CASSLRTSPTTKNIQYF. The DNA for the CDR3 is TGTGCCAGCAGCTTGCGAACATCGCCTACAACCAAAAACATTCAGTACTTC. Full variable domain (outside the CDR3, taken from reference TRBV5-5 and TRBJ2-4): DAGVTQSPTHLIKTRGQQVTLRCSPISGHKSVSWYQQVLGQGPQFIFQYYEKEERGRGNFPDRFSARQFPNYSSELNVNALLLGDSALYLCASSLRTSPTTKNIQYFGAGTRLSVL.

In this sample, this clonotype turned up many times. The chain links TRBV2 to TRBJ1-1; 8 bases agree with TRBD1. V lost 6 bases to trimming and J lost 5 bases; unmatched junction nucleotides: 5. This CDR3 has 13 amino acids. Germline V lookup: CDR1 SNHLY, CDR2 FYNNEI. The CDR3 DNA reads TGTGCCAGCAGGTACTACAGGGGGACTGAAGCTTTCTTT. This codes for CASRYYRGTEAFF.

At least ten counts were recorded for this clonotype. V and J are TRBV30 and TRBJ2-1; 11 nucleotides match TRBD1. Trimming at V came to 3 bases and at J to 8 bases, leaving 6 bases not matched to a gene. The CDR3 contains 14 residues. Germline lookup yields CDR1 GTSNPN and CDR2 SVGIG (reference sequence). CDR3 DNA: TGTGCCTGGAGCCGGACAGGGGGCGGCGATGAGCAGTTCTTC. Translated, it gives CAWSRTGGGDEQFF.

This chain uses TRBV3-1 with TRBJ2-7; D is possibly TRBD2 (6 bases). The CDR3 has 11 residues. Trimming pared 3 bases from V and 9 bases from J, leaving 9 bases between. The germline V gene encodes CDR1 LGHDT and CDR2 YNNKEL (reference sequence). The CDR3 nucleotides are TGTGCCAGCAGCCAGGCGGGATCGCAGTACTTC. It specifies CASSQAGSQYF.

Within the sample, this clonotype is medium-sized. V usage is TRBV5-1 and J usage is TRBJ2-1, with 7 bases aligning to TRBD1. J was trimmed by 7 bases and V by 0 bases; bases with no gene match: 4. The length of the CDR3 is 14 residues. CDR1 is SGHRS, CDR2 YFSETQ, per germline. The CDR3 DNA follows: TGCGCCAGCAGCTTGGTTGGGACAGCGAATGAGCAGTTCTTC. The encoded protein is CASSLVGTANEQFF.

This clonotype was observed at least ten times. Here the CDR3 DNA reads TGTGCCAGCAGCGCCTCCGGGACTAGCGGTTATTCGAACACCGGGGAGCTGTTTTTT. This translates into CASSASGTSGYSNTGELFF. This chain uses TRBV9 with TRBJ2-2; 11 nucleotides match TRBD2. Germline V gives CDR1 SGDLS, CDR2 YYNGEE. This CDR3 has 19 residues. V lost 3 bases and J lost 0; bases outside the gene matches: 10.

In its sample, this clonotype was seen a few times. The J gene is TRBJ2-3, the V gene TRBV6-2 or TRBV6-3; 10 bases line up with TRBD2. Germline V gene sequence: CDR1 MNHEY, CDR2 SVGEGT. J lost 5 bases, V lost 0 bases, and 5 bases had no gene match. The CDR3 contains 16 residues. CDR3 protein: CASSYSSSGGLDTQYF. Written as DNA, the CDR3 is TGTGCCAGCAGTTACTCTTCTAGCGGGGGTTTAGATACGCAGTATTTT.

The chain carries TRBV4-3 and TRBJ2-1; D is uncertain. The CDR3 is made up of 18 amino acids. Germline V gene sequence: CDR1 LGHNA, CDR2 YSLEER. With 3 bases removed from V and 0 bases from J, the gap between germline ends came to 18 bases. CDR3 amino acids: CASSQGFQLGISYNEQFF. The CDR3 region has the DNA TGCGCCAGCAGCCAGGGGTTCCAGCTGGGCATCTCCTACAATGAGCAGTTCTTC.

The chain joins TRBV28 to TRBJ2-5; D is possibly TRBD1 or TRBD2 (7 bases each). With 7 bases removed from V and 4 bases from J, the gap between germline ends came to 16 bases. Germline V gene data show CDR1 as MDHEN and CDR2 as SYDVKM. CDR3 length equals 14 residues. The chain's CDR3 is CASTQGGRLETQYF. The CDR3 DNA is TGTGCCAGCACCCAGGGGGGGAGATTAGAGACCCAGTACTTC.

This clonotype was observed a handful of times. The chain uses TRBV6-5 and TRBJ2-1; maybe TRBD1 (5 bases). Between the trimmed V and J ends, which lost 2 bases and 8 bases, there was a span of 10 bases. The CDR3 spans 13 residues. CDR1 is MNHEY and CDR2 is SVGAGI in the germline V gene. In nucleotides, the CDR3 is TGTGCCAGCAGTTACAACGCAGGGTATGAGCAGTTCTTC. Protein: CASSYNAGYEQFF.

This clonotype was seen only a few times. The chain couples TRBV6-6 to TRBJ1-6; D is ambiguous. Germline values: CDR1 MNHNY, CDR2 SVGAGI (reference sequence). CDR3 length: 12 residues. V was cut by 6 bases and J by 8 bases, with 8 bases left in between. The CDR3 DNA follows: TGTGCCAGCAGGCGGAGCGATTCACCCCTCCACTTT. Amino acids: CASRRSDSPLHF.

This clonotype was seen a handful of times. The rearrangement joins TRBV10-3 to TRBJ1-1; no firm D call. CDR1 is ENHRY and CDR2 is SYGVKD in the germline V gene. The CDR3 consists of 11 residues. V lost 10 bases, J lost 8 bases, and 14 bases lay in between. This CDR3 reads CATRSEGEAFF. The CDR3 nucleotides read TGTGCCACCCGCTCGGAGGGAGAAGCTTTCTTT.

The rearrangement joins TRBV27 to TRBJ1-2; D is unclear. CDR1 MNHEY and CDR2 SMNVEV come from the germline V gene (reference sequence). Trimming cost V 2 bases and J 4 bases, with 17 bases left between them. The CDR3 is made up of 16 amino acids. The CDR3 DNA is TGTGCCAGCAGTTTAGATGCGGGCACGGTGCCCTATGGCTACACCTTC. It codes for CASSLDAGTVPYGYTF.

This clonotype was seen a handful of times. The gene calls are TRBV4-2 and TRBJ2-5, with 8 bases lining up with TRBD2. J was trimmed by 4 bases and V by 3 bases; bases with no gene match: 4. The CDR3 has 14 residues. The germline gives CDR1 LGHNA, CDR2 YNFKEQ. For the CDR3, the DNA is TGTGCCAGCAGCCAGCCCGGGGGGGGAGAGACCCAGTACTTC. It yields the protein CASSQPGGGETQYF.

This clonotype was counted ten times or more. The J gene is TRBJ1-1, the V gene TRBV7-2; 8 nucleotides match TRBD1. Trimming cost V 6 bases and J 7 bases; bases outside gene matches: 7. Germline CDR1 SGHTA, CDR2 FQGNSA. This CDR3 has 13 residues. The chain's CDR3 is CASSSGQGLEAFF. The CDR3, as DNA: TGTGCCAGCAGTTCCGGACAGGGCCTTGAAGCTTTCTTT.

The rearrangement uses TRBV19 and TRBJ2-7, with D unresolved. V was pared by 1 base and J by 2 bases, with 6 bases between. Germline V CDR1 and CDR2: LNHDA, SQIVND (reference sequence). This CDR3 spans 13 amino acids. The CDR3 spells CASSIAGAYEQYF. DNA for the CDR3: TGTGCCAGTAGTATAGCCGGTGCCTACGAGCAGTACTTC. Looking up the rest from reference TRBV19 and TRBJ2-7 gives the full variable domain: DGGITQSPKYLFRKEGQNVTLSCEQNLNHDAMYWYRQDPGQGLRLIYYSQIVNDFQKGDIAEGYSVSREKKESFPLTVTSAQKNPTAFYLCASSIAGAYEQYFGPGTRLTVT.

Many counts were recorded for this clonotype. The chain joins TRBV18 to TRBJ1-6; 7 positions agree with TRBD1. From germline, CDR1 is KGHSH and CDR2 LQKENI. V lost 2 bases and J lost 7; bases outside the gene matches: 2. The CDR3 extends over 14 amino acids. As DNA, the CDR3 is TGTGCCAGCTCACCAACAGGGGAGAATTCACCCCTCCACTTT. Translating gives CASSPTGENSPLHF.

Ten or more counts support this clonotype. The chain combines TRBV12-3 or TRBV12-4 with TRBJ1-6; 7 positions match TRBD1. The length of the CDR3 is 12 residues. Trimming at V came to 5 bases and at J to 14 bases, leaving 6 bases not matched to a gene. The CDR3 DNA reads as TGTGCCAGCAGTAGAGCGGGACAGACCCTCCACTTT. This sequence encodes CASSRAGQTLHF.

This clonotype was seen more than once but under ten times. This chain connects TRBV7-2 to TRBJ2-3; 8 bases are shared with TRBD2. V lost 1 base to trimming and J lost 11 bases; unmatched junction nucleotides: 5. The CDR3 runs to 13 residues. The germline V gene encodes CDR1 SGHTA and CDR2 FQGNSA. CDR3 region: CASSLVGLAGQYF. The CDR3 DNA sequence: TGTGCCAGCAGCTTAGTTGGGCTAGCGGGGCAGTATTTT.

This clonotype turned up a few times. The chain couples TRBV4-1 to TRBJ1-2, with D unresolved. The length of the CDR3 is 16 residues. Between the trimmed V and J ends, which lost 0 bases and 2 bases, there was a span of 13 bases. CDR1 and CDR2 from the germline V gene are MGHRA and YSYEKL. The CDR3 DNA is TGCGCCAGCAGCCAAGAGATCAGGCCCGGGAACTATGGCTACACCTTC. This codes for CASSQEIRPGNYGYTF.

This clonotype was counted a few times. The chain is built from TRBV6-5 and TRBJ2-7; 8 bases match TRBD2. Germline lookup yields CDR1 MNHEY and CDR2 SVGAGI. CDR3 length: 17 residues. Unmatched junction bases numbered 10, after V lost 0 bases and J lost 3 bases. The CDR3 DNA reads TGTGCCAGCAGTTACTCGGAGGGACTAGGGTCCTACTACGAGCAGTACTTC. This codes for CASSYSEGLGSYYEQYF.

This sequence joins TRBV7-8 and TRBJ2-7, with 7 bases aligning to TRBD1. J lost 2 bases, V lost 5 bases, and 9 bases had no gene match. Germline CDR1 reads SGHVS; CDR2 reads FQNEAQ. This CDR3 has 15 amino acids. Written as DNA, the CDR3 is TGTGCCAGCAGCCAGGGGACAGCTACTACCTACGAGCAGTACTTC. Encoded protein: CASSQGTATTYEQYF.

The V gene is TRBV7-9, the J gene TRBJ2-6, with D maybe TRBD1 (5 bases). This CDR3 has 17 amino acids. CDR1 SEHNR and CDR2 FQNEAQ come from the germline V gene (reference sequence). With 6 bases removed from V and 0 bases from J, the gap between germline ends came to 15 bases. In nucleotides, the CDR3 is TGTGCCAGCAGTTCCACAGGATTTGACTCTGGGGCCAACGTCCTGACTTTC. Protein: CASSSTGFDSGANVLTF.

V and J are TRBV5-5 and TRBJ2-7; 7 positions match TRBD2. The CDR3 contains 15 residues. The junction had 7 bases not matched to a gene; V was cut back by 4 bases and J by 0 bases. Germline V lookup: CDR1 SGHKS, CDR2 YYEKEE (reference sequence). The DNA for the CDR3 is TGTGCCAGCAGCCCCGTCGGGAGGAGCTCCTACGAGCAGTACTTC. It specifies CASSPVGRSSYEQYF.

This clonotype has ten or more counts. The chain is built from TRBV20-1 and TRBJ2-1; D unresolved. This CDR3 has 14 residues. Deletions cut 4 bases from V and 0 bases from J, with 10 bases between. Germline CDR1 and CDR2: DFQATT and SNEGSKA (reference sequence). The CDR3 nucleotides read TGCAGTGCTACCGGATCGAGCTCCTACAATGAGCAGTTCTTC. Protein sequence: CSATGSSSYNEQFF.

J is TRBJ1-4 and V is TRBV6-1, with 7 bases that match TRBD1. Germline V gives CDR1 MNHNS, CDR2 SASEGT. The CDR3 runs 14 residues. The trim removed 6 bases at V and 7 bases at J, leaving 8 bases unmatched. This CDR3 is CASRAGTVGEKLFF. CDR3 coding DNA: TGTGCCAGCAGGGCGGGGACAGTGGGTGAAAAACTGTTTTTT.